Each of the 12 T cell receptor beta chains below was sequenced from the same sample in a study of response to subunit inactivated influenza vaccine. TCRdb fed the RT-PCR reads into MiXCR, producing one record per CDR3 protein. The repertoire holds roughly 500,000 distinct CDR3 sequences, with about 25% as singletons. Specimen: CD4+ T cells sorted from PBMCs, collected roughly 5 days after vaccination. These receptor sequences come from a man aged 50 to 59 who received an inactivated influenza vaccine.

The genes are TRBV5-1 and TRBJ2-3; D gene ambiguous. Trimming pared 0 bases from V and 2 bases from J, leaving 10 bases between. The CDR3 is 15 residues long. Germline CDR1 reads SGHRS; CDR2 reads YFSETQ. This CDR3 reads CASSLGAGLTDTQYF. CDR3 nucleotides: TGCGCCAGCAGCTTGGGGGCAGGCCTCACAGATACGCAGTATTTT.

The chain joins TRBV29-1 to TRBJ2-5; D not resolved. There are 13 residues in the CDR3. The V gene's germline CDR1 is SQVTM and CDR2 ANQGSEA. Trimming took 1 base from V and 3 from J, leaving 9 bases between them. For the CDR3, the DNA is TGCAGCGTTGAAGTGCGATTGGAAGAGACCCAGTACTTC. This gives the protein CSVEVRLEETQYF.

The chain joins TRBV7-2 to TRBJ2-1; no firm D call. Trimming removed 1 base from V and 12 bases from J, with 19 bases in between. Germline CDR1 and CDR2: SGHTA and FQGNSA. CDR3 size: 15 residues. CDR3 DNA sequence: TGTGCCAGCAGCTTAGGTGGGCACGCCCTGGTTGGGCAGTTCTTC. Amino acid sequence: CASSLGGHALVGQFF.

V is TRBV10-3 and J is TRBJ2-3; 8 nucleotides agree with TRBD2. Germline V gene sequence: CDR1 ENHRY, CDR2 SYGVKD. CDR3 length equals 15 residues. Losses at the gene ends were 4 bases for V and 1 base for J; bases not matched to a gene: 4. In nucleotides, the CDR3 is TGTGCCATCAGTGGCGGGGGGTTTGGCACAGATACGCAGTATTTT. As protein: CAISGGGFGTDTQYF.

V is TRBV7-2 and J is TRBJ2-7, with 8 bases that match TRBD1. The CDR3 has 15 amino acids. Per germline, CDR1 SGHTA and CDR2 FQGNSA. With V trimmed by 5 bases and J by 1 base, 7 bases remained unmatched. CDR3 nucleotides: TGTGCCAGCAGCGCCCGGACAGGGATATCCTACGAGCAGTACTTC. This encodes CASSARTGISYEQYF.

This clonotype was detected only a few times. V and J are TRBV5-1 and TRBJ2-5, with D hard to call. Trimming left V 0 bases short and J 0 bases short, with 9 bases between. Germline V gene lookup returns CDR1 SGHRS and CDR2 YFSETQ. The CDR3 is 15 amino acids. DNA of the CDR3: TGCGCCAGCAGCTTGGGGGCTAGTAACCAAGAGACCCAGTACTTC. It yields the protein CASSLGASNQETQYF.

In its sample, this clonotype was seen a few times. The chain is built from TRBV10-3 and TRBJ1-1; D is ambiguous. The germline V gene has CDR1 ENHRY and CDR2 SYGVKD. Deletions cut 3 bases from V and 8 bases from J, with 7 bases between. The CDR3 loop spans 11 amino acids. CDR3 bases: TGTGCCATCAGTGAAAACAGAGAAGCTTTCTTT. Its protein product is CAISENREAFF.

This clonotype turned up a few times. The chain employs TRBV7-2 and TRBJ1-6, with a tentative D call TRBD1 (5 bases). Germline V gives CDR1 SGHTA, CDR2 FQGNSA. V was shortened by 4 bases and J by 7 bases, with 11 bases between the two germline ends. The CDR3 covers 14 residues. The CDR3 DNA reads TGTGCCAGCAGCTCGACAGTGTTAAATTCACCCCTCCACTTT. Amino acid sequence: CASSSTVLNSPLHF. Drawing the rest from reference TRBV7-2 and TRBJ1-6, the complete variable domain is GAGVSQSPSNKVTEKGKDVELRCDPISGHTALYWYRQSLGQGLEFLIYFQGNSAPDKSGLPSDRFSAERTGGSVSTLTIQRTQQEDSAVYLCASSSTVLNSPLHFGNGTRLTVT.

V usage is TRBV4-1 and J usage is TRBJ1-1; TRBD1 matches 8 bases. The CDR3 totals 15 residues. V gave up 2 bases and J gave up 5 bases; unmatched junction bases: 7. Germline V gene data show CDR1 as MGHRA and CDR2 as YSYEKL. CDR3 sequence reads: CASSQSWDRLTEAFF. CDR3 nucleotide sequence: TGCGCCAGCAGCCAATCTTGGGACAGGTTGACTGAAGCTTTCTTT.

The J gene is TRBJ2-1, the V gene TRBV12-5; 7 positions match TRBD2. The CDR3 loop spans 14 amino acids. After removal of 3 bases from V and 7 bases from J, the junction contained 6 bases not matched to a gene. CDR1 is LGHNT and CDR2 is FRNRAP in the germline V gene. CDR3 sequence reads: CASGFRLAANEQFF. The CDR3 coding sequence is TGTGCTAGTGGTTTCCGGCTAGCGGCGAATGAGCAGTTCTTC.

The chain is built from TRBV20-1 and TRBJ1-1; D is undetermined. The CDR3 runs 16 residues. Germline lookup yields CDR1 DFQATT and CDR2 SNEGSKA (reference sequence). V was cut by 0 bases and J by 0 bases, with 14 bases left in between. Written as DNA, the CDR3 is TGCAGTGCTAGAGAGAGTGCGGGGAAGATGAACACTGAAGCTTTCTTT. Translated, it gives CSARESAGKMNTEAFF.

V is TRBV14 and J is TRBJ2-3; D may be TRBD2 (5 bases). Between the trimmed V and J ends, which lost 2 bases and 1 base, there was a span of 10 bases. Per germline, CDR1 SGHDN and CDR2 FVKESK. There are 15 residues in the CDR3. Here the CDR3 reads CASSQNGVRTDTQYF. The DNA of the CDR3 is TGTGCCAGCAGCCAAAACGGGGTCCGCACAGATACGCAGTATTTT.